The sample holds one count of the clone carrying this TCR beta chain. Antigen: not known. The data belong to a study of shared clonotypes between healthy human individuals. The V segment lost 0 bases and the J segment 0 bases; nucleotides outside the gene matches: 11. The CDR3 contains 19 residues. Germline lookup yields CDR1 LGHNA and CDR2 YSLEER. Points from the study as a whole: Across a handful of donors, naive CD4 shared roughly 5%, naive CD8 approximately 3.5%, memory CD4 about 2.4%, memory CD8 roughly 0.37%.

Using immunoSEQ multiplex PCR, the repertoire was profiled, and TCRdb retains in-frame clones only, with some absent. The sample lists about 2.4 million clones, approximately 92% occurring once. Sequencing was done on a sample of naive CD4+ T cells sorted from blood. The sample's subset: CD45RA+ positively selected. The clonotype originates from a man between 18 and 35 years old in good health. V and J are TRBV4-3 and TRBJ2-4, with 7 nucleotides matching TRBD1. The CDR3 spells CASSQEHRQGKPAKNIQYF. In nucleotides, the CDR3 is TGCGCCAGCAGCCAAGAACATCGACAGGGAAAACCAGCCAAAAACATTCAGTACTTC.